This passage covers 10 T cell receptor beta chains from one sample sequenced in a study of blood T cell repertoires in COVID-19. Repertoires were generated with immunoSEQ multiplex PCR, while TCRdb's copy carries only in-frame clones and drops some. The sample yields about 39,000 clones, approximately 89% seen once. What was sequenced was peripheral blood. The receptors come from a man in his fifties or sixties with active COVID-19.

This clone was recorded once. This rearrangement joins TRBV5-1 to TRBJ2-5, with TRBD2 matching 7 bases. V was clipped by 2 bases and J by 1 base; unmatched bases: 2. The CDR3 sequence is 14 residues long. Germline V gene sequence: CDR1 SGHRS, CDR2 YFSETQ. The CDR3 loop reads CASSFASGQETQYF. DNA for the CDR3: TGCGCCAGCAGCTTTGCTAGCGGCCAAGAGACCCAGTACTTC.

In regard to this clone: One junction end does not reproduce the germline sequence, and a read error may be involved. This chain joins TRBV4-2 and TRBJ1-2; D is undetermined. Germline V gene sequence: CDR1 LGHNA, CDR2 YNFKEQ. CDR3 length equals 16 residues. This chain's CDR3 is CASTQANEQQDYGYTF. Written as DNA, the CDR3 is TGTGCCAGCACCCAAGCCAACGAACAGCAGGACTATGGCTACACCTTC.

The chain links TRBV29-1 to TRBJ1-3; 7 nucleotides agree with TRBD1. Germline lookup yields CDR1 SQVTM and CDR2 ANQGSEA. The V gene end was trimmed by 3 bases and the J gene end by 4 bases; junction bases not matched to a gene: 6. This CDR3 spans 14 amino acids. The CDR3 nucleotides read TGCAGCGTTGACGAGGGGGCGAGAGGAAACACCATATATTTT. It specifies CSVDEGARGNTIYF. The whole variable domain, filled in from reference TRBV29-1 and TRBJ1-3, reads SAVISQKPSRDICQRGTSLTIQCQVDSQVTMMFWYRQQPGQSLTLIATANQGSEATYESGFVIDKFPISRPNLTFSTLTVSNMSPEDSSIYLCSVDEGARGNTIYFGEGSWLTVV.

The chain combines TRBV24-1 with TRBJ2-2, with 13 bases matching TRBD2. The germline gives CDR1 KGHDR, CDR2 SFDVKD. V dropped 4 bases and J dropped 3; count of bases not matched to a gene: 1. CDR3 length: 16 residues. CDR3 residues: CATSDTSGRDTGELFF. The CDR3 DNA sequence: TGTGCCACCAGTGACACTAGCGGGAGGGACACCGGGGAGCTGTTTTTT.

J is TRBJ1-2 and V is TRBV7-8; tentative D call: TRBD1 (6 bases). Germline-derived CDR1 and CDR2 are SGHVS and FQNEAQ. Between the trimmed V and J ends, which lost 0 bases and 4 bases, there was a span of 12 bases. CDR3 length: 15 residues. The CDR3 protein is CASSLAGQGTYGYTF. For the CDR3, the DNA is TGTGCCAGCAGCTTAGCGGGGCAGGGGACCTATGGCTACACCTTC.

The genes are TRBV6-5 and TRBJ1-2; 9 nucleotides match TRBD1. CDR1 is MNHEY, CDR2 SVGAGI, per germline. V was clipped by 7 bases and J by 12 bases; unmatched bases: 15. The CDR3 is 14 amino acids. The CDR3 loop reads CASTTGQGFGVHTF. The CDR3 DNA reads as TGTGCCAGCACCACGGGACAGGGTTTTGGGGTCCACACCTTC.

This chain links TRBV29-1 with TRBJ2-3; tentative D call: TRBD2 (6 bases). Trimming cost V 7 bases and J 3 bases, with 17 bases left between them. The germline V gene has CDR1 SQVTM and CDR2 ANQGSEA. The CDR3 has 14 amino acids. The CDR3 region is CSAGRGRGTDTQYF. CDR3 bases: TGCAGCGCGGGACGGGGGAGAGGTACAGATACGCAGTATTTT.

This rearrangement joins TRBV27 to TRBJ2-7; a possible D gene is TRBD2 (5 bases). V was trimmed by 8 bases and J by 2 bases, leaving 16 bases between them. Germline CDR1 is MNHEY and CDR2 is SMNVEV (reference sequence). CDR3 length: 14 residues. DNA of the CDR3: TGTGCCAGCGAGACGGGATGGCCCACCTACGAGCAGTACTTC. Translation gives CASETGWPTYEQYF.

There are a few counts of this clone. The chain recombines TRBV6-2 or TRBV6-3 with TRBJ1-2; TRBD1 might be the D (6 bases). CDR3 length equals 16 residues. The germline V and J ends were trimmed by 2 bases and 0 bases, with 13 bases remaining between them. CDR1 is MNHEY and CDR2 is SVGEGT in the germline V gene. The CDR3 region is CASSYLWTEANYGYTF. In nucleotides, the CDR3 is TGTGCCAGCAGTTACCTTTGGACAGAAGCTAACTATGGCTACACCTTC.

The rearrangement links TRBV15 to TRBJ2-7, with TRBD1 matching 9 bases. V shed 0 bases, J shed 5 bases, and the junction held 5 bases outside the gene matches. The CDR3 is 15 amino acids. Germline V gene data show CDR1 as LNHNV and CDR2 as YYDKDF (reference sequence). CDR3 in DNA: TGTGCCACCAGCAGAGATGGGGACAGGGTTGACGAGCAGTACTTC. Its protein product is CATSRDGDRVDEQYF.